Below are 22 T cell receptor beta chains sequenced from a single sample in a study of T cell responses to AZD1222 COVID-19 vaccine. Sequencing used immunoSEQ multiplex PCR; TCRdb keeps in-frame clones, though not all of them. This sample yields around 180,000 clones, of which 94% are seen a single time; roughly 9.2% belongs to the top ten. The sequences come from peripheral blood, collected on day 0 of AZD1222 vaccination. These receptors were collected from an adult in good health.

This rearrangement joins TRBV10-3 to TRBJ1-6; 8 bases line up with TRBD1. The ends lost 8 bases at V and 10 bases at J; junction bases unmatched: 10. Germline CDR1 ENHRY, CDR2 SYGVKD. CDR3 size: 14 residues. The CDR3 nucleotides are TGTGCCATCTCGGCAGGGGGCGCGAGGTCACCCCTCCACTTT. It specifies CAISAGGARSPLHF.

V and J are TRBV27 and TRBJ1-6; D perhaps matches TRBD1 (5 bases). CDR3 length equals 14 residues. Deletions cut 8 bases from V and 0 bases from J, with 8 bases between. Germline V gene sequence: CDR1 MNHEY, CDR2 SMNVEV (reference sequence). CDR3 bases: TGTGCCAGCCGGGGCGGCTCCTATAATTCACCCCTCCACTTT. Its translation: CASRGGSYNSPLHF.

This clone was observed a single time. V and J are TRBV10-3 and TRBJ1-3, with D uncertain. The germline CDR1 and CDR2 sequences are ENHRY and SYGVKD. V lost 5 bases and J lost 0, with 8 bases in between. This CDR3 contains 14 residues. CDR3 nucleotide sequence: TGTGCCATCAGTCGCGGAGACTCTGGAAACACCATATATTTT. Translating it yields CAISRGDSGNTIYF.

The chain couples TRBV5-4 to TRBJ2-2, with D hard to call. V lost 5 bases and J 3 bases, leaving 8 bases between the germline ends. The CDR3 length is 13 residues. Germline V gives CDR1 SGHNT, CDR2 YYREEE (reference sequence). The CDR3 nucleotides are TGTGCCAGCAGTGGGCGAGACACCGGGGAGCTGTTTTTT. Amino acids: CASSGRDTGELFF.

The CDR3 loop reads CASSLGDYEQYF. For the CDR3, the DNA is TGCGCCAGCAGCTTGGGGGACTACGAGCAGTACTTC. This rearrangement joins TRBV5-1 to TRBJ2-7; no clear D. Germline assignment: CDR1 SGHRS and CDR2 YFSETQ. The CDR3 spans 12 residues. The ends were cut back, 0 bases at V and 3 bases at J, with 4 bases in the middle.

The rearrangement links TRBV30 to TRBJ1-1; TRBD1 is a possible D gene (6 bases). The germline V gene has CDR1 GTSNPN and CDR2 SVGIG (reference sequence). The ends were cut back, 1 base at V and 5 bases at J, with 14 bases in the middle. The CDR3 runs 14 residues. CDR3 nucleotide sequence: TGTGCCTGGAGTGGGCGGGGGGCGCGAACTGAAGCTTTCTTT. Translated: CAWSGRGARTEAFF.

This sequence joins TRBV4-2 and TRBJ2-7; TRBD2 matches 10 bases. The CDR3 length is 16 residues. J lost 4 bases, V lost 0 bases, and 6 bases had no gene match. Germline V CDR1 and CDR2: LGHNA, YNFKEQ. This CDR3 reads CASSQDSTSGKYEQYF. The CDR3 DNA reads TGTGCCAGCAGCCAAGATTCAACTAGCGGGAAGTACGAGCAGTACTTC.

This chain joins TRBV20-1 and TRBJ2-4, with D possibly being TRBD1 or TRBD2 (6 bases each). Trimming removed 3 bases at V and 7 bases at J, with 13 bases between. CDR3 size: 13 residues. CDR1 DFQATT and CDR2 SNEGSKA come from the germline V gene (reference sequence). CDR3 loop: CSASPGAGNIQYF. CDR3 nucleotide sequence: TGCAGTGCTAGTCCGGGGGCCGGGAACATTCAGTACTTC.

The chain couples TRBV28 to TRBJ1-2; D uncertain. Trimming shortened V by 7 bases and J by 6 bases, and 18 bases separated the two germline ends. The CDR3 runs 14 residues. CDR1 MDHEN and CDR2 SYDVKM come from the germline V gene. The CDR3 here is CASTPYRQLDGYTF. CDR3 in DNA: TGTGCCAGCACCCCTTATAGGCAGCTCGATGGCTACACCTTC.

CDR3 residues: CASSLFSGVAKNIQYF. For the CDR3, the DNA is TGTGCCAGCAGTTTATTTTCAGGGGTAGCCAAAAACATTCAGTACTTC. The V gene is TRBV27, the J gene TRBJ2-4; D is perhaps TRBD1 (6 bases). V gave up 1 base and J gave up 0 bases, with 10 bases separating them. This CDR3 region has 16 residues. Germline lookup yields CDR1 MNHEY and CDR2 SMNVEV (reference sequence).

CDR3 sequence: CASSKSRFGQPATNEKLFF. The DNA for the CDR3 is TGTGCCAGTAGTAAAAGCAGATTCGGACAGCCCGCAACTAATGAAAAACTGTTTTTT. This rearrangement joins TRBV19 to TRBJ1-4; TRBD1 is a possible D gene (6 bases). The V and J ends lost 4 bases and 0 bases respectively, with 21 bases between them. Germline V gene sequence: CDR1 LNHDA, CDR2 SQIVND (reference sequence). The CDR3 contains 19 residues.

This clone appeared a single time. V is TRBV14 and J is TRBJ2-3; D is ambiguous. V dropped 0 bases and J dropped 5 bases, with 15 bases sitting between them. Germline V gene data show CDR1 as SGHDN and CDR2 as FVKESK. This CDR3 is built from 16 residues. CDR3 protein: CASSQDHRAAKDTQYF. CDR3 nucleotides: TGTGCCAGCAGCCAAGATCATCGGGCAGCTAAAGATACGCAGTATTTT.

The chain carries TRBV5-1 and TRBJ1-5; 7 bases agree with TRBD1. The CDR3 spans 16 residues. V gave up 4 bases and J gave up 5 bases; unmatched junction bases: 12. Germline V gives CDR1 SGHRS, CDR2 YFSETQ. The CDR3 nucleotides are TGCGCCAGCAGCCCAAGAAAGACAGGGCGATATCAGCCCCAGCATTTT. Its translation is CASSPRKTGRYQPQHF. Full variable domain (missing parts from reference TRBV5-1 and TRBJ1-5): KAGVTQTPRYLIKTRGQQVTLSCSPISGHRSVSWYQQTPGQGLQFLFEYFSETQRNKGNFPGRFSGRQFSNSRSEMNVSTLELGDSALYLCASSPRKTGRYQPQHFGDGTRLSIL.

The V call is TRBV3-1 (or the pseudogene TRBV3-2), the J call TRBJ2-2, with D unclear. Trimming removed 4 bases from V and 3 bases from J, with 15 bases in between. CDR3 length: 16 residues. The germline V gene encodes CDR1 LGHDT and CDR2 YNNKEL (reference sequence). The CDR3 DNA sequence: TGTGCCAGCAGCCGGGTAGGCATCTCGGACACCGGGGAGCTGTTTTTT. Translating gives CASSRVGISDTGELFF.

This chain connects TRBV27 to TRBJ2-1; no clear D gene. The CDR3 runs to 11 residues. CDR1 MNHEY and CDR2 SMNVEV come from the germline V gene (reference sequence). Trimming took off 7 bases at V and 6 bases at J, with 7 bases between the two ends. The CDR3 protein is CASKAFNEQFF. CDR3 bases: TGTGCCAGCAAAGCGTTCAATGAGCAGTTCTTC.

As regards this clone: Other DNA sequences in this specimen translate into the identical CDR3. The V gene is TRBV30, the J gene TRBJ1-5; the D gene is possibly TRBD1 (6 bases). Germline values: CDR1 GTSNPN, CDR2 SVGIG (reference sequence). V was clipped by 0 bases and J by 5 bases, with 8 bases between them. The CDR3 loop spans 13 amino acids. Here the CDR3 DNA reads TGTGCCTGGAGTGTAGGGGGGGATCAGCCCCAGCATTTT. Amino acids: CAWSVGGDQPQHF.

This chain connects TRBV28 to TRBJ1-2, with 8 bases fitting TRBD1. The germline V gene has CDR1 MDHEN and CDR2 SYDVKM. V was pared by 5 bases and J by 7 bases, with 9 bases of the junction left unmatched. The CDR3 has 14 amino acids. The CDR3 DNA sequence: TGTGCCAGCAGTACTACAGGGGGAGGTGGTGGCTACACCTTC. Protein: CASSTTGGGGGYTF.

J is TRBJ2-5 and V is TRBV3-1 (or the pseudogene TRBV3-2); 9 bases align to TRBD1. With 5 bases clipped from V and 3 bases from J, the junction kept 10 bases outside the gene matches. The CDR3 runs to 16 residues. Germline values: CDR1 LGHDT, CDR2 YNNKEL (reference sequence). The CDR3 protein is CASSSGTGKEKETQYF. For the CDR3, the DNA is TGTGCCAGCAGCTCCGGGACAGGGAAGGAAAAAGAGACCCAGTACTTC.

The rearrangement links TRBV7-9 to TRBJ1-5; TRBD1 agrees at 12 bases. The V and J ends lost 5 bases and 4 bases, in that order; junction bases with no gene match: 15. The CDR3 loop spans 19 amino acids. Germline CDR1 reads SEHNR; CDR2 reads FQNEAQ (reference sequence). The CDR3 DNA sequence: TGTGCCAGCAGCCCAGGGGGAACCGGGACAGGGGGCCTGAATCAGCCCCAGCATTTT. This gives the protein CASSPGGTGTGGLNQPQHF.

The chain combines TRBV2 with TRBJ1-3; maybe TRBD1 (6 bases). Trimming cost V 6 bases and J 4 bases, with 16 bases left between them. This CDR3 has 15 residues. CDR1 is SNHLY and CDR2 is FYNNEI in the germline V gene. The CDR3 spells CASSRRQGFGNTIYF. CDR3 bases: TGTGCCAGCAGCCGCCGGCAGGGGTTCGGAAACACCATATATTTT.

The rearrangement uses TRBV30 and TRBJ1-5; 9 bases match TRBD1. Looked up from germline, CDR1 is GTSNPN and CDR2 is SVGIG (reference sequence). This CDR3 region has 15 residues. V trimming: 2 bases; J trimming: 1 base; junction bases outside the gene matches: 3. The CDR3 DNA reads as TGTGCCTGGAGTTGGGGGACAGGGAGCAATCAGCCCCAGCATTTT. Encoded protein: CAWSWGTGSNQPQHF.

The chain employs TRBV20-1 and TRBJ2-5; D might be TRBD2 (5 bases). The V gene's germline CDR1 is DFQATT and CDR2 SNEGSKA (reference sequence). V was pared by 3 bases and J by 4 bases, with 15 bases between. This CDR3 spans 14 amino acids. This chain's CDR3 is CSASLGGLAETQYF. Here the CDR3 DNA reads TGCAGTGCTAGTTTGGGTGGGCTAGCAGAGACCCAGTACTTC.